The 8 T cell receptor beta chains given below trace back to one sample, sequenced in a study of OX40 agonist ivuxolimab in advanced cancers. Clones were read by immunoSEQ multiplex PCR, and TCRdb kept only the in-frame ones, dropping some. The sample lists 25,000 to 30,000 clones; more than 85% were seen once. The material sequenced was CD4+ or CD8+ T cells sorted from blood, taken in a trial of the OX40 agonist ivuxolimab. These receptors all stem from an adult with an advanced solid tumor such as melanoma, head and neck, liver or kidney cancer.

V is TRBV11-2 and J is TRBJ2-3, with no clear D. The germline gives CDR1 SGHAT, CDR2 FQNNGV. The CDR3 totals 15 residues. The ends were cut back, 3 bases at V and 0 bases at J, with 10 bases in the middle. For the CDR3, the DNA is TGTGCCAGCAGCTTGGGAACCACTAGCACAGATACGCAGTATTTT. Its translation: CASSLGTTSTDTQYF.

As to this clone: Its ends do not fully match the called genes, so a read error is possible. CDR3: CASSLSGYASYNEQFF. CDR3 nucleotide sequence: TGTGCTAGCAGCCTTAGCGGATACGCCTCCTACAATGAGCAGTTCTTC. The rearrangement uses TRBV7-7 and TRBJ2-1; D is perhaps TRBD2 (6 bases). CDR3 length equals 16 residues. Germline CDR1 and CDR2: SSHAT and FNYEAQ (reference sequence).

The chain employs TRBV18 and TRBJ2-7, with D possibly being TRBD2 (5 bases). Trimming took 3 bases from V and 2 from J, leaving 11 bases between them. Germline V lookup: CDR1 KGHSH, CDR2 LQKENI. The CDR3 covers 14 residues. CDR3 sequence reads: CASSPPGVPYEQYF. CDR3 nucleotide sequence: TGTGCCAGCTCACCCCCCGGGGTGCCCTACGAGCAGTACTTC.

The V and J genes are TRBV6-5 and TRBJ2-3; D gene unclear. The CDR3 is 14 amino acids. The germline CDR1 and CDR2 sequences are MNHEY and SVGAGI. Trimming shortened V by 0 bases and J by 3 bases, and 7 bases separated the two germline ends. Written as DNA, the CDR3 is TGTGCCAGCAGTTACTCGGGATTGACAGATACGCAGTATTTT. As protein: CASSYSGLTDTQYF.

This chain links TRBV27 with TRBJ2-1, with D unresolved. The CDR3 covers 13 residues. V lost 7 bases and J 4 bases, leaving 11 bases between the germline ends. Germline V CDR1 and CDR2: MNHEY, SMNVEV (reference sequence). CDR3 in DNA: TGTGCCAGCAAAGGGTATGGATACAATGAGCAGTTCTTC. It translates to CASKGYGYNEQFF.

This clone is deemed medium-sized (0.01 to 0.1%). The chain carries TRBV4-1 and TRBJ2-1, with D unclear. Germline CDR1 and CDR2: MGHRA and YSYEKL. The CDR3 has 15 amino acids. Trimming stripped 0 bases from V and 3 bases from J, with 9 bases between. DNA for the CDR3: TGCGCCAGCAGCCAAGATAAAGGGATCTACAATGAGCAGTTCTTC. This gives the protein CASSQDKGIYNEQFF.

The chain employs TRBV28 and TRBJ2-5; maybe TRBD1 (5 bases). Germline CDR1 and CDR2: MDHEN and SYDVKM. The CDR3 is 15 residues long. Trimming took 1 base from V and 5 from J, leaving 14 bases between them. The CDR3 DNA follows: TGTGCCAGCAGTTTATACACAAAAGGGGCGGAGACCCAGTACTTC. Translating it yields CASSLYTKGAETQYF. The entire variable domain, with the rest obtained from reference TRBV28 and TRBJ2-5, is as follows: DVKVTQSSRYLVKRTGEKVFLECVQDMDHENMFWYRQDPGLGLRLIYFSYDVKMKEKGDIPEGYSVSREKKERFSLILESASTNQTSMYLCASSLYTKGAETQYFGPGTRLLVL.

The chain recombines TRBV7-6 with TRBJ2-6, with 9 nucleotides matching TRBD2. CDR1 and CDR2 from the germline V gene are SGHVS and FNYEAQ. This CDR3 comprises 16 residues. V was clipped by 5 bases and J by 0 bases; unmatched bases: 2. The CDR3 nucleotides are TGTGCCAGCAGCCGGACTAGCGCCTCTGGGGCCAACGTCCTGACTTTC. This sequence encodes CASSRTSASGANVLTF.